This T cell receptor (beta chain) derives from a study of blood T cell repertoires in COVID-19 (dated by TCRdb to 2020 to 2021). Concerning the study at large: Samples covering the acute and convalescent phases of COVID-19 were provided by collaborators in the United States, Italy and Spain. Where available, HLA class I and class II types were taken from metadata supplied by the sample provider and were not determined by assay-based typing. The dataset comprised deeply sampled blood TCRbeta repertoires from subjects exposed to, actively infected with, or recovered from COVID-19. A de-identified subject ID, COVID-19 status, age in years and sex were almost always included in the sample metadata. The material from the prospective study consisted of cDNA or gDNA derived from T cells, B-cell-depleted T cells, or PBMCs. The repertoires were released in a freely available public database meant as a resource for research on the immune response to SARS-CoV-2. Samples came from the ongoing ImmuneRACE study (first 160 participants) plus 1,254 subjects from 6 global collaborators. Overall results and qualifications from the work: How much clinical and demographic metadata was included differed by source and by participant, and the metadata was provided uncurated.

As concerns this clone: This receptor's antigen is unknown. The record has no base qualities; no much larger clone is one base away.

Taken from the germline V gene, the CDR1 and CDR2 loops are ENHRY and SYGVKD. V has 4 bases trimmed and J has 1 base trimmed; junction bases matching no gene number 9. From its cysteine to its phenylalanine, the CDR3 spans 17 amino acids. The read is trimmed to its CDR3 DNA, 51 bases read in frame from base 1. TCRbeta CDR3 regions were amplified from genomic DNA by means of the immunoSEQ Assay, a bias-controlled multiplex PCR. The paper's processing steps were these. Nucleated cell counts per sample were estimated from amplification of reference gene primers within the assay. Sequence reads were collapsed and filtered to measure the absolute abundance of every unique TCRbeta CDR3 rearrangement. Productive Simpson clonality was computed per sample as the square root of Simpson's diversity index over productive rearrangements. As stored in TCRdb, this immuneACCESS dataset retains in-frame rearrangements with V and J assigned. A fraction of the clones does not appear; measured against another copy, unresolved V genes explain less than half of the discrepancy, and the remainder lacks a known reason. V and J calls and clone size follow that table, whereas D and trimming were derived from the DNA. The sample includes more than 100,000 clones, with around 91% observed a single time. 3.5% to 4.5% of the sample goes to the ten largest clones.

One collaborating source in Seattle enrolled patients during active infection and followed them longitudinally through the course of disease. Collaborating institutions collected whole blood in K2EDTA tubes following their own protocols. For TCRbeta analysis, collaborator samples were shipped as frozen whole blood, as isolated PBMCs, or as DNA extracted from either sample type. Recombination connected TRBV10-3 to TRBJ2-1; 8 bases in the middle match TRBD1. Sequenced sample: peripheral blood. The sequence derives from a woman in her sixties with COVID-19, enrolled during active disease. The CDR3 in this case is CAISVLSRGLSYNEQFF. In nucleotide form, the sequence is TGTGCCATCAGTGTGTTGAGCAGGGGGCTTTCCTACAATGAGCAGTTCTTC.